This TCR beta chain was retrieved from a study of identical twins. Study-wide findings and caveats: Memory repertoires lacked the insertion deficit that abundant cord blood beta clonotypes showed. One should note that invariant MAIT and iNKT cells could partly confound zero-insertion analyses.

About this clonotype: What it recognizes is unknown.

A universal primer binding site was introduced by template switching. The final cDNA contained unique molecular identifiers. TCRdb used MiXCR to reprocess the 5' RACE reads, holding one entry per CDR3 protein. Of a few hundred thousand distinct CDR3 sequences detected, less than 20% appear once; the ten largest clones hold 10% to 15%. Trimming took 7 bases from V and 3 from J, leaving 17 bases between them. The germline CDR1 and CDR2 sequences are ENHRY and SYGVKD. This CDR3 spans 15 amino acids. Every donor was a healthy Caucasian. This receptor was taken from a man aged 45-65 years in good health. The V gene is TRBV10-3, the J gene TRBJ2-3; D is uncertain. Sequencing was done on a sample of naive T cells sorted from blood. The CDR3 sequence is CAITVWRNRTDTQYF. The CDR3 nucleotides read TGTGCCATCACGGTTTGGCGAAATCGAACAGATACGCAGTATTTT.